This paragraph reports one T cell receptor (beta chain). What it binds is unknown. It was with a sample-barcoded 5' primer and a J-beta primer mix that a second PCR of about 7 to 12 cycles was run. A minimum of 2.5 million CDR3-containing paired-end reads was obtained for each sample. In TCRdb, the 5' RACE reads were re-called with MiXCR into one record per CDR3 protein. The repertoire includes 650,000 to 1,000,000 distinct CDR3 sequences, about 34% of them detected once, and over 10% sits in the top ten. The data originate from a study of blood T cells in healthy people across ages. They isolated at least 6 million PBMCs from each sample. Findings and caveats of the study: Across the age range, TCR beta diversity per million T cells fell in a roughly linear way.

The sequence came from a man in his late teens or twenties in good health. Sequencing used blood.

CDR3 nucleotides: TGTGCCAGCAGTTTCGAGGGGGCGTCTGAAGCTTTCTTT. Protein product: CASSFEGASEAFF. The chain combines TRBV12-3 or TRBV12-4 with TRBJ1-1, with 7 bases identical to TRBD1. Trimming took 3 bases from V and 6 from J; bases not matched to a gene: 4. This CDR3 is 13 amino acids long.